This T cell receptor beta chain comes out of a study of T cell responses to AZD1222 COVID-19 vaccine. General observations from the study: Clonal diversity was possibly underestimated, and white British individuals and females predominated among donors.

On this clone itself: Its antigen is still unknown.

Repertoires were generated with immunoSEQ multiplex PCR, while TCRdb's copy carries only in-frame clones and drops some. The table records about 150,000 clones, about 86% of them present only once. V was shortened by 3 bases and J by 6 bases, with 20 bases between the two germline ends. Germline V lookup: CDR1 SGHTA, CDR2 FQGNSA. The CDR3 extends over 16 amino acids. The sample consisted of peripheral blood, taken on day 0 of MenACWY control vaccination. This clonotype originated in an adult in good health. The rearrangement joins TRBV7-2 to TRBJ1-2, with D hard to call. The CDR3 spells CASSFTLATRSDGYTF. Written as DNA, the CDR3 is TGTGCCAGCAGCTTTACGTTGGCGACAAGGTCCGATGGCTACACCTTC. Looking up the rest from reference TRBV7-2 and TRBJ1-2 gives the full variable domain: GAGVSQSPSNKVTEKGKDVELRCDPISGHTALYWYRQSLGQGLEFLIYFQGNSAPDKSGLPSDRFSAERTGGSVSTLTIQRTQQEDSAVYLCASSFTLATRSDGYTFGSGTRLTVV.